The 2 T cell receptor beta chains below all came from one sample that was sequenced in a study of T cells after yellow fever vaccination. TCRdb reanalysed the 5' RACE reads using MiXCR and keeps one entry per CDR3 protein. The sample consists of approximately 250,000 distinct CDR3 sequences, less than 7.5% of them appearing once. This material consisted of CD4+ T cells sorted from PBMCs, taken on the day of the yellow fever booster vaccination. The receptors originated from a man aged 25-45 years who received the YFV17D yellow fever vaccine.

This clonotype was seen many times. The V call is TRBV20-1, the J call TRBJ2-7; D remains ambiguous. The CDR3 extends over 14 amino acids. V lost 3 bases and J 4 bases, leaving 16 bases between the germline ends. The germline gives CDR1 DFQATT, CDR2 SNEGSKA (reference sequence). The CDR3 bases are TGCAGTGCTAGCCTCGGGTCACTCACTTACGAGCAGTACTTC. It is translated as CSASLGSLTYEQYF.

This clonotype was seen ten or more times. The chain is built from TRBV29-1 and TRBJ2-3; 9 bases match TRBD2. From germline, CDR1 is SQVTM and CDR2 ANQGSEA. The CDR3 has 15 residues. J lost 4 bases, V lost 3 bases, and 8 bases had no gene match. CDR3 DNA: TGCAGCGTTGAGGACTTTGGCGGGAGGGCAGATACGCAGTATTTT. This sequence encodes CSVEDFGGRADTQYF.